The count of the clone carrying this T cell receptor (beta chain) is one. This sample was included in a study of blood T cell repertoires in COVID-19. Study-level information: The origin of the acute and convalescent COVID-19 samples was the United States, Italy and Spain.

The CDR3 is made up of 18 amino acids. CDR1 is ENHRY and CDR2 is SYGVKD in the germline V gene. After removal of 2 bases from V and 0 bases from J, the junction contained 4 bases not matched to a gene. Using immunoSEQ multiplex PCR, the repertoire was profiled, and TCRdb retains in-frame clones only, with some absent. This table holds a few hundred thousand clones, approximately 85% found once. This receptor was obtained from a human donor in a cohort sampled during active COVID-19. Material: peripheral blood. The chain joins TRBV10-3 to TRBJ2-6; 10 bases match TRBD1. CDR3 amino acids: CAISERDRGVSGANVLTF. The CDR3 DNA sequence: TGTGCCATCAGTGAGAGGGACAGGGGCGTCTCTGGGGCCAACGTCCTGACTTTC.